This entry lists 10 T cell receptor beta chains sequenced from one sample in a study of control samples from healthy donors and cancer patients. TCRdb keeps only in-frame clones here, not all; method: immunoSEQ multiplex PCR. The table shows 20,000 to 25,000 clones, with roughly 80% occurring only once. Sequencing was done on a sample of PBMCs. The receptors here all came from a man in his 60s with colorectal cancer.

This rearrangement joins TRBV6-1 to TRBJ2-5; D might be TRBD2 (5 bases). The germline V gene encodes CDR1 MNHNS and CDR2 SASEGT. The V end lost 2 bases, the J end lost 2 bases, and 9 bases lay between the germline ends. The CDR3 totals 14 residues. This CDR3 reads CASSERGIQETQYF. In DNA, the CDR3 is TGTGCCAGCAGTGAACGGGGAATTCAAGAGACCCAGTACTTC.

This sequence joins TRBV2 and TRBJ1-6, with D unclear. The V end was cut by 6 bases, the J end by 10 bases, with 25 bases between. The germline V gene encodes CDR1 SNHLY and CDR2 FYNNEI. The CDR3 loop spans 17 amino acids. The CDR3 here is CASSYDPRASTRSPLHF. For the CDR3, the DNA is TGTGCCAGCAGCTACGACCCTCGGGCATCTACTCGGTCACCCCTCCACTTT.

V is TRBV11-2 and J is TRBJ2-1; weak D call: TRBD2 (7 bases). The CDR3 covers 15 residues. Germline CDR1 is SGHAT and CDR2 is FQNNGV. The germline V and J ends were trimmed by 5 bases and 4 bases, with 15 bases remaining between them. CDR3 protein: CASSQRRGAYNEQFF. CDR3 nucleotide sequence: TGTGCCAGCAGCCAGAGACGGGGGGCTTACAATGAGCAGTTCTTC. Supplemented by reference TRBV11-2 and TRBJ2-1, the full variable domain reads EAGVAQSPRYKIIEKRQSVAFWCNPISGHATLYWYQQILGQGPKLLIQFQNNGVVDDSQLPKDRFSAERLKGVDSTLKIQPAKLEDSAVYLCASSQRRGAYNEQFFGPGTRLTVL.

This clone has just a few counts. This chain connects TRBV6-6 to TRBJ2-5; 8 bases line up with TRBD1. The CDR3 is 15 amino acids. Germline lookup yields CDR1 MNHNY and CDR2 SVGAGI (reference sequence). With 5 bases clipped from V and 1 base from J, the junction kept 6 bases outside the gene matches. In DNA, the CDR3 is TGTGCCAGCAGTGGGACAGACAGGGGCCAAGAGACCCAGTACTTC. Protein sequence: CASSGTDRGQETQYF.

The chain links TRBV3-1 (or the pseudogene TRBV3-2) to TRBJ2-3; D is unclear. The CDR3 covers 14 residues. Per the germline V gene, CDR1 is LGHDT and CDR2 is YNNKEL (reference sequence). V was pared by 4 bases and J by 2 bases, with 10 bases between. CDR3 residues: CASSPVHPTDTQYF. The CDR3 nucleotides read TGTGCCAGCAGCCCGGTGCACCCCACAGATACGCAGTATTTT.

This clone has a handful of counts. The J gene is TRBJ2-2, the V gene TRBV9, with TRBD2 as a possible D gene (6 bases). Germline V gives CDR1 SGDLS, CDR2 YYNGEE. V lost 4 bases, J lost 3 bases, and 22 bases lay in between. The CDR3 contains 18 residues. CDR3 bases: TGTGCCAGCAGCCCTAGCACGGGGCGCAGGGACTACACCGGGGAGCTGTTTTTT. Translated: CASSPSTGRRDYTGELFF.

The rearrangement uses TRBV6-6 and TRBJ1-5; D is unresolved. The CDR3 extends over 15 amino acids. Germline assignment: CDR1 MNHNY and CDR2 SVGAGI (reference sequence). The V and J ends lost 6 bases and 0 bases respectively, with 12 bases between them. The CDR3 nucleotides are TGTGCCAGCAGGGGTACGGCTTATAGCAATCAGCCCCAGCATTTT. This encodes CASRGTAYSNQPQHF.

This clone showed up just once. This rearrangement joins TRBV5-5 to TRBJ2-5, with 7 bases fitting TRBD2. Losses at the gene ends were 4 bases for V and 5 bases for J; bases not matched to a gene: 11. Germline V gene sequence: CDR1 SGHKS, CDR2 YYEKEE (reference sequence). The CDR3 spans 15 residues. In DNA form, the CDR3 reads TGTGCCAGCAGCCGCGGTGGGGGGGTTTCGGAGACCCAGTACTTC. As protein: CASSRGGGVSETQYF.

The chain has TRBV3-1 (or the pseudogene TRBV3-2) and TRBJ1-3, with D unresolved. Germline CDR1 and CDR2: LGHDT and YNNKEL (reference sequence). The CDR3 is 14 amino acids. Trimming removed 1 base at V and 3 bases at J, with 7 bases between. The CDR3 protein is CASSQGTYGNTIYF. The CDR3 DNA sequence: TGTGCCAGCAGCCAAGGGACGTATGGAAACACCATATATTTT.

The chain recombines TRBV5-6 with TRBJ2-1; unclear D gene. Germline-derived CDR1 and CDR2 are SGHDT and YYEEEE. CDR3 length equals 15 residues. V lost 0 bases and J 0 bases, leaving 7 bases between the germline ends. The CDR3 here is CASSLEKYSYNEQFF. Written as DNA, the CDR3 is TGTGCCAGCAGCTTGGAGAAATACTCCTACAATGAGCAGTTCTTC.